A selection of T cell receptor beta chains follows, all from one sample in a study of cytomegalovirus exposure and HLA in healthy donors. Data came from immunoSEQ multiplex PCR; TCRdb stores just in-frame clones and leaves some out. Of fewer than 300,000 clones in the sample, 86% were seen once. Source material: PBMCs. The receptors were gathered from a man aged 40-49 years in good health and CMV-seropositive. CDR3s leave out the opening cysteine and the closing phenylalanine or tryptophan. Clone size, where shown, is once, few, many, or a class for clones that have expanded.

TRBV11-2,.,ASSLGTPGRGSYEQY
TRBV4-1,.,ASSYLSGTPVTDTQY
TRBV15,.,ATSRSDSGDEQY
TRBV7-2,.,ASSPRTGLTEQY
TRBV28,once,ASSFWAGGGDGYT
TRBV5-1,.,ASSLAVGAGSYEQY
TRBV4-1,few,ASSQTTGATNEKLF
TRBV28,.,ASSFGGAEKLF
TRBV27,once,ASKLSGTGANTEAF
TRBV14,once,ASSQETRKRTSGRSINEQF
TRBV27,.,ASSLLHPNTGELF
TRBV7-2,.,ASSSRTAQGEQF
TRBV19,.,ASSPGILGEQY
TRBV5-1,.,ASSTGTLNTEAF
TRBV6-6,.,ASEGHNEQF
TRBV7-3,.,ASSSIRTGELF
TRBV7-9,.,ASSPPGTGGLDEQY
TRBV14,.,ASSRPGLAGDTQY
TRBV4-3,.,ASSQERGWFADTQY
TRBV18,once,ASSPRRSDMNTEAF
TRBV6-1,.,ASSELGWASRETQY
TRBV4-2,.,ASSQQPTSSLSSYEQY
TRBV13,.,ASSLGGSSYNEQF
TRBV4-3,.,ASSPGLGDEQY
TRBV7-6,.,ASNPSGVGEKLF
TRBV18,.,ASSREIAGSSYEQY
TRBV19,.,ASSASGVSTYEQY
TRBV11-2,once,ASSLEGQGVLEQY
TRBV6-5,.,ASSYAVHRAHYEQY
TRBV14,.,ASSRDIVNTEAF
TRBV28,.,ASSLAGLAYNEQF
TRBV7-9,.,ASSPGWGGSYNSPLH
TRBV5-4,.,ASSFAPGTEAF
TRBV2,.,ASKQGQPQETQY
TRBV9,few,ASSVASLAGDTQY
TRBV5-5,few,ASSPRTGNSYEQY
TRBV7-9,.,ASRLDRAYNEQF